These 23 T cell receptor beta chains were all obtained from the same sample, sequenced in a study of cytomegalovirus exposure and HLA in healthy donors. Libraries were prepared by immunoSEQ multiplex PCR; TCRdb keeps only in-frame clonotypes and omits some of them. The sample lists tens of thousands of clones; roughly nine tenths were seen once. What was sequenced was PBMCs. These receptors were taken from a man between 18 and 29 years old in good health and CMV-seronegative.

The chain joins TRBV11-2 to TRBJ2-7; D is unclear. The V gene's germline CDR1 is SGHAT and CDR2 FQNNGV. This CDR3 has 15 residues. Deletions cut 3 bases from V and 2 bases from J, with 14 bases between. The CDR3 DNA reads TGTGCCAGCAGCTTGCATTCCAGGCGACCCTACGAGCAGTACTTC. It codes for CASSLHSRRPYEQYF.

This clone was picked up one time. The rearrangement joins TRBV4-3 to TRBJ1-1; D may be TRBD1 (6 bases). The germline gives CDR1 LGHNA, CDR2 YSLEER. The germline V and J ends were trimmed by 1 base and 5 bases, with 20 bases remaining between them. CDR3 length equals 17 residues. In nucleotides, the CDR3 is TGCGCCAGCAGCCAAGTCCGGGTTACAGGGTCTGGGACTGAAGCTTTCTTT. As protein: CASSQVRVTGSGTEAFF.

The chain combines TRBV6-1 with TRBJ2-7; D not resolved. This CDR3 has 15 residues. Trimming left V 0 bases short and J 2 bases short, with 11 bases between. Germline CDR1 is MNHNS and CDR2 is SASEGT. The CDR3 loop reads CASSEARYSPYEQYF. CDR3 bases: TGTGCCAGCAGTGAAGCTAGATACTCCCCCTACGAGCAGTACTTC.

J is TRBJ1-2 and V is TRBV6-5; no firm D call. The V gene's germline CDR1 is MNHEY and CDR2 SVGAGI. V dropped 0 bases and J dropped 2 bases, with 13 bases sitting between them. The CDR3 is 16 amino acids. Here the CDR3 DNA reads TGTGCCAGCAGTTACTCGGCTTTGGCGGCGAACTATGGCTACACCTTC. Protein product: CASSYSALAANYGYTF.

V and J are TRBV28 and TRBJ2-1; 12 bases line up with TRBD2. Germline-derived CDR1 and CDR2 are MDHEN and SYDVKM. The V gene end was trimmed by 5 bases and the J gene end by 5 bases; junction bases not matched to a gene: 4. The CDR3 runs to 15 residues. The CDR3: CASSPGLAGNNEQFF. CDR3 in DNA: TGTGCCAGCAGTCCCGGACTAGCGGGGAACAATGAGCAGTTCTTC.

This clone showed up just a few times. This chain joins TRBV19 and TRBJ2-7; 10 bases are shared with TRBD2. This CDR3 has 15 amino acids. The V gene end was trimmed by 6 bases and the J gene end by 3 bases; junction bases not matched to a gene: 8. Germline V CDR1 and CDR2: LNHDA, SQIVND (reference sequence). CDR3 nucleotide sequence: TGTGCCAGTAGGGCAACCGGGACTAGCGTCTACGAGCAGTACTTC. This translates into CASRATGTSVYEQYF.

The chain couples TRBV18 to TRBJ2-7; TRBD2 might be the D (5 bases). The germline gives CDR1 KGHSH, CDR2 LQKENI. Deletions cut 3 bases from V and 0 bases from J, with 12 bases between. The CDR3 spans 15 residues. CDR3 amino acids: CASSPPSRNSYEQYF. The DNA of the CDR3 is TGTGCCAGCTCACCCCCTAGCCGCAACTCCTACGAGCAGTACTTC.

This rearrangement joins TRBV5-1 to TRBJ2-4; 10 positions agree with TRBD1. Germline trimming cut 2 bases from V and 6 bases from J; bases unmatched to any gene: 11. Germline lookup yields CDR1 SGHRS and CDR2 YFSETQ. The CDR3 loop spans 17 amino acids. The CDR3 is CASSLLPGQGSGNIQYF. In nucleotides, the CDR3 is TGCGCCAGCAGCTTACTACCGGGACAGGGGTCGGGAAACATTCAGTACTTC.

The chain employs TRBV9 and TRBJ2-7, with D tentatively TRBD1 (7 bases). Trimming shortened V by 0 bases and J by 7 bases, and 17 bases separated the two germline ends. CDR1 and CDR2 (germline): SGDLS, YYNGEE. The CDR3 is made up of 15 amino acids. CDR3 residues: CASSVVGEGAGEQYF. As DNA, the CDR3 is TGTGCCAGCAGCGTAGTAGGCGAGGGGGCGGGAGAGCAGTACTTC.

The rearrangement uses TRBV5-1 and TRBJ1-1, with D unresolved. Trimming shortened V by 1 base and J by 1 base, and 8 bases separated the two germline ends. CDR3 length: 14 residues. Germline lookup yields CDR1 SGHRS and CDR2 YFSETQ. In DNA, the CDR3 is TGCGCCAGCAGCTTGAGAGGCGGGAACACTGAAGCTTTCTTT. This encodes CASSLRGGNTEAFF.

The genes are TRBV18 and TRBJ1-2; D not certain. Germline CDR1 is KGHSH and CDR2 is LQKENI. Trimming removed 3 bases at V and 2 bases at J, with 13 bases between. The CDR3 has 15 amino acids. CDR3 nucleotides: TGTGCCAGCTCACCCCCCGGAGGGCGCAACTATGGCTACACCTTC. Amino acid sequence: CASSPPGGRNYGYTF. Full variable domain (rest looked up from reference TRBV18 and TRBJ1-2): NAGVMQNPRHLVRRRGQEARLRCSPMKGHSHVYWYRQLPEEGLKFMVYLQKENIIDESGMPKERFSAEFPKEGPSILRIQQVVRGDSAAYFCASSPPGGRNYGYTFGSGTRLTVV.

This chain joins TRBV11-2 and TRBJ1-4, with D maybe TRBD1 (5 bases). V was pared by 5 bases and J by 4 bases, with 17 bases between. The CDR3 contains 16 residues. Germline CDR1 reads SGHAT; CDR2 reads FQNNGV. CDR3 loop: CASSPGQAPDNEKLFF. In DNA form, the CDR3 reads TGTGCCAGCAGCCCAGGGCAGGCTCCGGATAATGAAAAACTGTTTTTT.

This chain connects TRBV6-6 to TRBJ2-1; D remains unclear. There are 12 residues in the CDR3. Germline CDR1 MNHNY, CDR2 SVGAGI (reference sequence). Between the trimmed V and J ends, which lost 6 bases and 9 bases, there was a span of 12 bases. The CDR3 DNA sequence: TGTGCCAGCAGCTTTTTAGCTAGTGAGCAGTTCTTC. Translating gives CASSFLASEQFF.

The chain recombines TRBV14 with TRBJ2-3; D is unresolved. This CDR3 is 12 amino acids long. Germline-derived CDR1 and CDR2 are SGHDN and FVKESK. V was shortened by 4 bases and J by 4 bases, with 6 bases between the two germline ends. The CDR3: CASSLASDTQYF. As DNA, the CDR3 is TGTGCCAGCAGCCTAGCATCAGATACGCAGTATTTT.

To note about this clone: The identical CDR3 is also encoded by other nucleotide sequences in the sample. J is TRBJ2-7 and V is TRBV5-1; TRBD2 agrees at 10 bases. CDR3 length: 14 residues. The V and J ends lost 5 bases and 1 base, in that order; junction bases with no gene match: 3. CDR1 is SGHRS, CDR2 YFSETQ, per germline. In nucleotides, the CDR3 is TGCGCCAGCAGTTCGACTAGCGGGTCCTACGAGCAGTACTTC. Translated: CASSSTSGSYEQYF.

The chain combines TRBV9 with TRBJ2-7; TRBD1 matches at 7 bases. J lost 5 bases, V lost 3 bases, and 8 bases had no gene match. The CDR3 runs to 14 residues. Per germline, CDR1 SGDLS and CDR2 YYNGEE. The CDR3 DNA is TGTGCCAGCAGCGCCCGGGACAGCTGGGACGAGCAGTACTTC. Its translation is CASSARDSWDEQYF.

The chain carries TRBV28 and TRBJ2-3; TRBD2 matches at 9 bases. The germline V gene has CDR1 MDHEN and CDR2 SYDVKM. This CDR3 has 16 residues. The J segment lost 4 bases and the V segment lost 3 bases, leaving 8 bases of the junction unmatched. Written as DNA, the CDR3 is TGTGCCAGCAGTTTGGGGTTGCTAGCGGGACCAGATACGCAGTATTTT. The encoded protein is CASSLGLLAGPDTQYF.

The rearrangement joins TRBV5-1 to TRBJ2-1, with 8 bases fitting TRBD1. From germline, CDR1 is SGHRS and CDR2 YFSETQ. CDR3 length: 14 amino acids. With V trimmed by 1 base and J by 4 bases, 1 base remained unmatched. Written as DNA, the CDR3 is TGCGCCAGCAGCTTGACAGGGGGGTACAATGAGCAGTTCTTC. Its protein is CASSLTGGYNEQFF.

The chain links TRBV19 to TRBJ2-1; D possibly corresponds to TRBD2 (5 bases). Germline V gene lookup returns CDR1 LNHDA and CDR2 SQIVND (reference sequence). V shed 5 bases and J shed 12 bases, with 17 bases lying between them. The CDR3 consists of 13 residues. In nucleotides, the CDR3 is TGTGCCAGTAGTGGCGGACTTGGTTCGGGGCAGTTCTTC. Translation: CASSGGLGSGQFF.

The V call is TRBV4-1, the J call TRBJ1-1; tentatively, D is TRBD1 (5 bases). The ends were cut back, 4 bases at V and 0 bases at J, with 12 bases in the middle. The CDR3 covers 15 residues. Germline V lookup: CDR1 MGHRA, CDR2 YSYEKL. The chain's CDR3 is CASSLDSTVNTEAFF. CDR3 DNA sequence: TGCGCCAGCAGCCTCGATTCGACAGTGAACACTGAAGCTTTCTTT.

This rearrangement joins TRBV29-1 to TRBJ1-5; TRBD1 agrees at 7 bases. The V segment lost 7 bases and the J segment 3 bases; nucleotides outside the gene matches: 6. The germline V gene has CDR1 SQVTM and CDR2 ANQGSEA. The CDR3 is 13 amino acids. CDR3 sequence reads: CSAAGQPNQPQHF. DNA for the CDR3: TGCAGCGCTGCGGGACAGCCCAATCAGCCCCAGCATTTT.

This clone was counted a single time. V usage is TRBV11-1 and J usage is TRBJ2-3; 7 positions match TRBD1. The V and J ends lost 5 bases and 2 bases, in that order; junction bases with no gene match: 4. Per germline, CDR1 SGHAT and CDR2 FQDESV (reference sequence). The CDR3 extends over 14 amino acids. CDR3 sequence: CASSLGQATDTQYF. In DNA, the CDR3 is TGTGCCAGCAGCCTCGGACAGGCCACAGATACGCAGTATTTT. The complete variable domain, with remaining parts taken from reference TRBV11-1 and TRBJ2-3, reads EAEVAQSPRYKITEKSQAVAFWCDPISGHATLYWYRQILGQGPELLVQFQDESVVDDSQLPKDRFSAERLKGVDSTLKIQPAELGDSAMYLCASSLGQATDTQYFGPGTRLTVL.

The V call is TRBV21-1, the J call TRBJ1-2; the table's D call of TRBD1 was not tested on the DNA. TRBV21-1 is designated a pseudogene. The CDR3 loop spans 16 amino acids. DNA of the CDR3: TGTGCCAGCAGCAAACCAACAGGGGGGGGTGCCTATGGCTACACCTTC. Translation: CASSKPTGGGAYGYTF.